This is a list of T cell receptor beta chains from one sample in a study of blood T cell repertoires in COVID-19. The table came from immunoSEQ multiplex PCR; TCRdb's copy has only in-frame clones and leaves some out. This sample yields tens of thousands of clones, of which about 84% are seen a single time; roughly 25% belongs to the top ten. The sample comprised peripheral blood. The receptors derive from a human donor in a cohort sampled during active COVID-19. Each CDR3 is given with its conserved first and last residue. The D gene is left open where the match is weak. Only some rows state a clone size, as once, few, many or a class for expanded clones.

clone_size	v_call	j_call	d_call	cdr3_nt	cdr3_aa
.	TRBV15	TRBJ2-5	TRBD2	TGTGCCACCAGCAGAGGGGGCCTAGCGGGGGGTTGGATGTTCAAGGAGACCCAGTACTTC	CATSRGGLAGGWMFKETQYF
once	TRBV2	TRBJ1-1	.	TGTGCCAGCGGGGGAGGGGCCGTGAACACTGAAGCTTTCTTT	CASGGGAVNTEAFF
.	TRBV7-2	TRBJ2-7	TRBD1	TGTGCCAGCAGCTTCGGGGACAGGGGATACGAGCAGTACTTC	CASSFGDRGYEQYF
.	TRBV14	TRBJ2-5	TRBD2	TGTGCCAGCAGCCAATGGGCGGGGGGTGAGGAGACCCAGTACTTC	CASSQWAGGEETQYF
few	TRBV5-4	TRBJ2-5	.	TGTGCCAGCAGCTTGAAGGGACACAAGTCGGAGACCCAGTACTTC	CASSLKGHKSETQYF
.	TRBV7-9	TRBJ1-2	.	TGTGCCAGCAGCTTAGCAGAAGGGGTGACTAACTATGGCTACACCTTC	CASSLAEGVTNYGYTF
.	TRBV4-2	TRBJ2-7	TRBD2	TGTGCCAGCAGTCCTAGCGGGATTCAGGGAGAGCAGTACTTC	CASSPSGIQGEQYF
.	TRBV7-2	TRBJ2-3	.	TGTGCCAGCAGCTCGATAGCACTGCCTGCTCCAGATACGCAGTATTTT	CASSSIALPAPDTQYF
medium-sized	TRBV7-3	TRBJ2-1	TRBD1	TGTGCCAGCAGCTTAGACGGGACAGGGGGCGATGAGCAGTTCTTC	CASSLDGTGGDEQFF
.	TRBV9	TRBJ2-1	.	TGTGCCAGCAGCGTGAACCCGGGAATAGATGAGCAGTTCTTC	CASSVNPGIDEQFF